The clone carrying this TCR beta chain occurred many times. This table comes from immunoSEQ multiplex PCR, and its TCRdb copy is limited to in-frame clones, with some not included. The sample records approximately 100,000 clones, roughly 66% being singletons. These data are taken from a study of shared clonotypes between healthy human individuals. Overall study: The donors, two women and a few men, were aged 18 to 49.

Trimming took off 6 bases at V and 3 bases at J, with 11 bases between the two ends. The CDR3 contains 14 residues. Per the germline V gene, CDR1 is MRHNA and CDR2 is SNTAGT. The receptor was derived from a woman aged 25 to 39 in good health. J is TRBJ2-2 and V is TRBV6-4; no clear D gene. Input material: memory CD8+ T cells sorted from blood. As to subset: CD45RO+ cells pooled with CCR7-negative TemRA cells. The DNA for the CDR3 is TGTGCCAGCAGGAGAGGTAGTGACACCGGGGAGCTGTTTTTT. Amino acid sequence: CASRRGSDTGELFF.